This paragraph covers one TCR beta chain sequence. Its cognate antigen is unknown. The sample belongs to a study of T-cell reconstitution after alpha-beta-depleted transplantation in children. Study observations and caveats: T cells produced anew were the main source of T-cell counts and diversity one year after transplant. Expanded clones from the graft, numbering several hundred, reportedly supplied alpha-beta T cells about two months after transplant.

The TCRbeta library was prepared with unique molecular identifiers. TCRdb re-derived calls from the PCR reads in MiXCR, one entry per CDR3 protein. The repertoire holds approximately 500,000 distinct CDR3 sequences, with about 10% as singletons. This clonotype was obtained from a child between 2 and 9 years old with inherited bone marrow failure, due to receive a stem cell transplant. Sequencing was performed on PBMCs, taken before TCRalphabeta/CD19-depleted stem cell transplant.

CDR3 in DNA: TGCAGCGCCGGGACAGCCCAGCGCTACGAGCAGTACTTC. This sequence encodes CSAGTAQRYEQYF. The V and J genes are TRBV29-1 and TRBJ2-7; 7 bases agree with TRBD1. V shed 7 bases, J shed 3 bases, and the junction held 9 bases outside the gene matches. Germline V lookup: CDR1 SQVTM, CDR2 ANQGSEA. CDR3 length: 13 amino acids.